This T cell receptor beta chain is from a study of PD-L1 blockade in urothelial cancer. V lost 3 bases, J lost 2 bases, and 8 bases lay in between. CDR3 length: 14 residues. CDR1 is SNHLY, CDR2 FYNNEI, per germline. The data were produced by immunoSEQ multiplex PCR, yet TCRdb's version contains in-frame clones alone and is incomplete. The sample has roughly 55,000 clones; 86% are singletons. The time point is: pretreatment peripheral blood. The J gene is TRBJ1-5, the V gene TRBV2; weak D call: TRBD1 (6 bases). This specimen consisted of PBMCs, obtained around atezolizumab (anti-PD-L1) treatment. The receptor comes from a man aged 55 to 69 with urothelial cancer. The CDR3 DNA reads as TGTGCCAGCAGTGAGACAGGACGCAATCAGCCCCAGCATTTT. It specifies CASSETGRNQPQHF.